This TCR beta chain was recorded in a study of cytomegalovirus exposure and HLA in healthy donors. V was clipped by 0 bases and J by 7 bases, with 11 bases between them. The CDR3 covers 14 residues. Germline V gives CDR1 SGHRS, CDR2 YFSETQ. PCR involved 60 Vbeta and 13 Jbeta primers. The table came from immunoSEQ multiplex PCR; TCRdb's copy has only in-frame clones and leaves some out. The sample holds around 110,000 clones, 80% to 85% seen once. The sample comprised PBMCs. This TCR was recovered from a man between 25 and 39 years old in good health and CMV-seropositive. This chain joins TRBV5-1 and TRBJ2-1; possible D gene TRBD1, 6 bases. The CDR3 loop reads CASSLDRAGNEQFF. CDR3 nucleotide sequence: TGCGCCAGCAGCTTGGACAGGGCTGGTAATGAGCAGTTCTTC.